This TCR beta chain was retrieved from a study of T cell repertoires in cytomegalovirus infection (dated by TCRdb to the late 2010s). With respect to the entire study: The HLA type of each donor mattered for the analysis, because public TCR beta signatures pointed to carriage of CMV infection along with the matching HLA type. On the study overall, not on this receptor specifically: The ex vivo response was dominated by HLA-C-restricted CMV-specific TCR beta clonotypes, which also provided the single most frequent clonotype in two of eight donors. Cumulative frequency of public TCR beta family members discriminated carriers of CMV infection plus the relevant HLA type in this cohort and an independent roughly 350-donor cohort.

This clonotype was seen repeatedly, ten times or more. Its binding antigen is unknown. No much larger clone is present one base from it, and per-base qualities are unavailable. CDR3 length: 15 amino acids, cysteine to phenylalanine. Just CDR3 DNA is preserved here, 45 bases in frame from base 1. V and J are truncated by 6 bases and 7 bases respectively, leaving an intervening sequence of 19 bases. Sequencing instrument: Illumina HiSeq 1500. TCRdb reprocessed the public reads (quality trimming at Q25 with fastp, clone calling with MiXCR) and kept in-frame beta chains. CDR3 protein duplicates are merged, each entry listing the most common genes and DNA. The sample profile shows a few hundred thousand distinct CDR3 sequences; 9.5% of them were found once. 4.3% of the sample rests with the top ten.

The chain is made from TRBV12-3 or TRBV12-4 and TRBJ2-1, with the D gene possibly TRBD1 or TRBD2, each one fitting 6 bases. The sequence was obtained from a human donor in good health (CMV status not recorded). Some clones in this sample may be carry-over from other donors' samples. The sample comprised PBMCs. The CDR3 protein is CASRFDRSAGNEQFF. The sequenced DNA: TGTGCCAGCAGGTTCGACAGGTCGGCGGGAAATGAGCAGTTCTTC.